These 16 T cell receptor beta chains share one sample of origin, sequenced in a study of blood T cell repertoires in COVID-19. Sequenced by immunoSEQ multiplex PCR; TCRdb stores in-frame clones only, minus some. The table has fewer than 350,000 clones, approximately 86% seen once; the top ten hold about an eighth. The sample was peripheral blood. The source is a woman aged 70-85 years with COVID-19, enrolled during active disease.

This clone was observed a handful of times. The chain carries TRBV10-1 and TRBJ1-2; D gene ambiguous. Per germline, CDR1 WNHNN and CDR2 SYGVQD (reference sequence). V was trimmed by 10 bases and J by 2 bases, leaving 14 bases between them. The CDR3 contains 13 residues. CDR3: CATNAYPNYGYTF. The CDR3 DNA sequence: TGCGCCACAAACGCCTATCCCAACTATGGCTACACCTTC.

CDR3 amino acids: CASSQEWAASSYNSPLHF. As DNA, the CDR3 is TGCGCCAGCAGCCAAGAGTGGGCAGCAAGCTCCTATAATTCACCCCTCCACTTT. V gene TRBV4-3 combines with J gene TRBJ1-6; D is undetermined. From germline, CDR1 is LGHNA and CDR2 YSLEER. V was trimmed by 0 bases and J by 0 bases, leaving 12 bases between them. This CDR3 region has 18 residues.

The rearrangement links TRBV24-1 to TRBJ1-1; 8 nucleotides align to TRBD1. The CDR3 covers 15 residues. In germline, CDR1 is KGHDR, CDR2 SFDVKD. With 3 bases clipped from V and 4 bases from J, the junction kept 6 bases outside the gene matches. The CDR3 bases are TGTGCCACCAGTGATGCTTCCACAGGGGGCACTGAAGCTTTCTTT. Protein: CATSDASTGGTEAFF.

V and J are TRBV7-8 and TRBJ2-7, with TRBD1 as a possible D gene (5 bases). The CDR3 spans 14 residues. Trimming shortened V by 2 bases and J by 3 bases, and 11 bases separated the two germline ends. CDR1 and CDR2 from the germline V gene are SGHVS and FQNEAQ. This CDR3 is CASSLWGQNYEQYF. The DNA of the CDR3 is TGTGCCAGCAGCTTATGGGGCCAGAACTACGAGCAGTACTTC.

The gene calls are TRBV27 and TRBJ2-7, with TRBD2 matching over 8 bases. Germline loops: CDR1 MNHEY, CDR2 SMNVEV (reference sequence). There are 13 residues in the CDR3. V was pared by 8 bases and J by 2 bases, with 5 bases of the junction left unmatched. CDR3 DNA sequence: TGTGCCAGCCGAAACGGGGGGGCCTACGAGCAGTACTTC. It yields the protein CASRNGGAYEQYF.

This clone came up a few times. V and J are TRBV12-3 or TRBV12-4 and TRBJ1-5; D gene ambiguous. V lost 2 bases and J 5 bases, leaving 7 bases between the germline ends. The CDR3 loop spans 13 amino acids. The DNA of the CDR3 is TGTGCCAGCAGTTTAAGGCAGGATCAGCCCCAGCATTTT. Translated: CASSLRQDQPQHF.

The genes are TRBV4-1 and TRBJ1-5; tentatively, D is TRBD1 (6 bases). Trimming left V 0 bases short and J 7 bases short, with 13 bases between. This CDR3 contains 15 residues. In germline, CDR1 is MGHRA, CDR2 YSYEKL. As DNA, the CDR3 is TGCGCCAGCAGCCAAGAGGAACAGGGTAGGCAGCCCCAGCATTTT. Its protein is CASSQEEQGRQPQHF.

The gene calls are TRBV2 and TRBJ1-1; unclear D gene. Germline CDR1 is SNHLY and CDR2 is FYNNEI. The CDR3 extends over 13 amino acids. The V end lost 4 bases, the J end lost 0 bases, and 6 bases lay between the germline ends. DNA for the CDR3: TGTGCCAGCAGTGGAGAGATGAACACTGAAGCTTTCTTT. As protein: CASSGEMNTEAFF.

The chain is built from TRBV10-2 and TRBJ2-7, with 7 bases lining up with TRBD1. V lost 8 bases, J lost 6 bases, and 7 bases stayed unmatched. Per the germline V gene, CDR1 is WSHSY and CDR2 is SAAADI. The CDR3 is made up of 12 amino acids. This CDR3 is CASLGQAREQYF. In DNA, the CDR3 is TGCGCCAGCCTCGGACAGGCCCGCGAGCAGTACTTC.

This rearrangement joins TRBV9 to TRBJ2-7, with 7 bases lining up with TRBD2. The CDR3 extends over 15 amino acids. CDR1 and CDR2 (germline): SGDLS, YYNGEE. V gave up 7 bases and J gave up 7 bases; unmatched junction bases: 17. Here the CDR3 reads CASSPGEGRRGEQYF. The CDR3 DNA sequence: TGTGCCAGCTCCCCGGGGGAGGGAAGGCGAGGGGAGCAGTACTTC. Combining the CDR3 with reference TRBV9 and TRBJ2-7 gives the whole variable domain DSGVTQTPKHLITATGQRVTLRCSPRSGDLSVYWYQQSLDQGLQFLIQYYNGEERAKGNILERFSAQQFPDLHSELNLSSLELGDSALYFCASSPGEGRRGEQYFGPGTRLTVT.

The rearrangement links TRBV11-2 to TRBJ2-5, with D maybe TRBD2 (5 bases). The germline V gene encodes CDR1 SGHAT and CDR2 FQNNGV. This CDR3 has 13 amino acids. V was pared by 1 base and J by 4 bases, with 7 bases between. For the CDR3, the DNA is TGTGCCAGCAGCTTAGCGGGGTCAGAGACCCAGTACTTC. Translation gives CASSLAGSETQYF.

CDR3 DNA: TGTGCCAGCAGCTTGGTGCGGACAGGGGACCAAGAGACCCAGTACTTC. Translated: CASSLVRTGDQETQYF. The rearrangement uses TRBV5-8 and TRBJ2-5; 9 bases are a match to TRBD1. V lost 0 bases to trimming and J lost 0 bases; unmatched junction nucleotides: 3. Germline-derived CDR1 and CDR2 are SGHTS and YDEGEE. The CDR3 has 16 residues.

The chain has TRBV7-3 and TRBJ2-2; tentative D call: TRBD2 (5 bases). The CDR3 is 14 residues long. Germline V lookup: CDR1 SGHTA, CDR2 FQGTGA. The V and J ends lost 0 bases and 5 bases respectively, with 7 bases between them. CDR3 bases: TGTGCCAGCAGCTTAACACGGGGAACCGGGGAGCTGTTTTTT. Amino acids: CASSLTRGTGELFF. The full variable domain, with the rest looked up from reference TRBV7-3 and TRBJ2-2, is GAGVSQTPSNKVTEKGKYVELRCDPISGHTALYWYRQSLGQGPEFLIYFQGTGAADDSGLPNDRFFAVRPEGSVSTLKIQRTERGDSAVYLCASSLTRGTGELFFGEGSRLTVL.

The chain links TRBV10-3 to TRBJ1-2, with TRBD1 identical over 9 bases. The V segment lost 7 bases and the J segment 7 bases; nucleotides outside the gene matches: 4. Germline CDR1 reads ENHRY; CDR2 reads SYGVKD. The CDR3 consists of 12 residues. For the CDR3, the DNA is TGTGCCATCATATCGGACAGGGGTGGCTACACCTTC. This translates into CAIISDRGGYTF.

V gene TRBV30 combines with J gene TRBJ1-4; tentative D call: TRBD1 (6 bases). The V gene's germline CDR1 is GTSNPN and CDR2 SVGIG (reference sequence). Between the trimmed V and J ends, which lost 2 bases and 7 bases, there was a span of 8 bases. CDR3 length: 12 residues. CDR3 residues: CAWSTRGEKLFF. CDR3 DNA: TGTGCCTGGAGTACCAGGGGTGAAAAACTGTTTTTT.

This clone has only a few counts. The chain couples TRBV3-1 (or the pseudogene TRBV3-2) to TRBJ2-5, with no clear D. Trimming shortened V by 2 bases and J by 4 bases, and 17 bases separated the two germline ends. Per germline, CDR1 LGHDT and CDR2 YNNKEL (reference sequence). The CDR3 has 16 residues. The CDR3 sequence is CASSQLPPGIGETQYF. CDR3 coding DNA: TGTGCCAGCAGCCAACTTCCCCCAGGAATAGGAGAGACCCAGTACTTC.